This T cell receptor (beta chain) was recovered during a study of blood T cell repertoires in COVID-19. Some clones are missing from TCRdb's copy, which holds only in-frame ones; the method was immunoSEQ multiplex PCR. The repertoire holds under 300,000 clones, with around 84% as singletons. V dropped 4 bases and J dropped 8; count of bases not matched to a gene: 11. Germline lookup yields CDR1 SGDLS and CDR2 YYNGEE. The CDR3 loop spans 15 amino acids. The sequencing sample was made of peripheral blood. The source of this sequence is a man in his forties who had recovered from COVID-19. The V gene is TRBV9, the J gene TRBJ2-1, with 8 bases identical to TRBD2. The CDR3: CASSSAGTRFHEQFF. CDR3 sequence (DNA): TGTGCCAGCAGCTCCGCCGGGACTAGGTTTCATGAGCAGTTCTTC.